This T cell receptor (beta chain) appears in the sequencing data of a study of spatial heterogeneity in lung cancer. TCRdb independently ran MiXCR on the 5' RACE reads; one entry per CDR3 protein. The sample carries 15,000 or so distinct CDR3 sequences, roughly 15% recorded once. CDR3 size: 16 residues. Trimming left V 2 bases short and J 5 bases short, with 18 bases between. Per germline, CDR1 DFQATT and CDR2 SNEGSKA (reference sequence). The time point: sample taken at primary tumor resection. Unsorted whole RNA samples from tumor, nontumor lung or frozen PBMC were sequenced. The genes are TRBV20-1 and TRBJ1-4, with a possible D match to TRBD1 (6 bases). Sequenced material: PBMCs, taken at surgery. The TCR sequence derives from a male donor with early-stage non-small cell lung cancer. For the CDR3, the DNA is TGCAGTGCTAGAAATTACGGGGGCCCCGACAATGAAAAACTGTTTTTT. Its protein is CSARNYGGPDNEKLFF.